This T cell receptor beta chain comes out of a study of cytomegalovirus exposure and HLA in healthy donors listed by TCRdb under 2017. Study-level background: In an earlier analysis of some 550 of the donors, under 300 Gb of sequence data and 95 million to 130 million unique TCR beta sequences from roughly 200 million T cells were reported. Approximately 310 gigabases of sequencing data and tens of millions of unique TCR sequences were included in an early release covering around 600 HLA-typed donors. Of the roughly 400 genotyped donors, roughly 85% fell in the genetic ancestry cluster associated with self-reported Caucasian donors. The study aimed to test whether cataloging public T cell receptors could reveal signatures of past pathogen exposure. The study used immunosequencing to profile the T cell repertoires of approximately 640 subjects and linked those repertoires to cytomegalovirus serostatus. Along with the roughly 700-subject first cohort, a separate validation cohort of over a hundred different subjects was used. To predict cytomegalovirus infection status, the study combined high-throughput TCR immunosequencing, statistical association of individual TCRs with disease status, and machine learning. A later analysis re-analyzed previously published TCR beta repertoires from about 730 donors and added high-resolution HLA genotyping to study TCR occurrence patterns. The later analysis used no new phenotypic data to find candidate immune exposures, relying instead on TCR beta sequences and their occurrence across donors. In an earlier analysis of a few hundred of the donors, high-throughput TCR beta sequencing was used to judge whether each TCR beta V gene segment behaved as functional or pseudogenic. Alongside the repertoire data, information on donor age, sex, ethnicity and CMV serostatus was compiled. A later genetic analysis took genome-wide SNP genotypes for about three fifths of the 666 donors and used that subset as a discovery cohort. All discovery cohort repertoires had been generated on a single sequencing platform. HLA typing included class I and class II loci at four-digit resolution. Typing coverage varied by locus: roughly 629-640 donors for A, B, C, DRB1 and DQB1; roughly 560 for DQA1; nearly 610 for DPA1; approximately 490 for DPB1. A handful of DR-DQ haplotypes were handled as single units for association and clustering because linkage in the cohort was strong. Across around 400 genotyped donors of the cohort, an average of approximately 240,000 unique TCR beta nucleotide sequences per donor were sequenced, and roughly 20% of those sequences were non-productive.

Study-wide conclusions, independent of this receptor: It was suggested by the authors that the approach could potentially be generalized to other disease states and immunological phenotypes. Because HLA typing was unavailable for some donors at each locus, only the typed subset was used in association tests. CMV serostatus was the only immune exposure information available for the cohort. A group of highly shared sequence variants was considered likely to be a technical artifact of the sequencing pipeline. An earlier analysis of approximately 500 of the donors showed that most TCR beta V segments appeared in productive rearrangements either about 90% or about 30% of the time, which broadly matched IMGT annotations. Compared with the 666-donor mean, donors in an Asian-associated ancestry cluster had fewer N-insertions in productive TCRs, according to a later genetic analysis. Across donors, most TCR sequences were observed very rarely, whereas some public TCRs were present in many individuals. When HLA alleles, especially DR and DQ, strongly co-occurred, TCR associations were difficult to assign to individual alleles. The study gave a list of about 170 TCR beta chains associated with cytomegalovirus. In a later analysis, the rate of TCR association differed among HLA loci, with DRB1 alleles having the most associated TCRs and HLA-C alleles having the fewest. The classifier was reported to diagnose cytomegalovirus status with high specificity and sensitivity in both the original and validation cohorts. Specific HLA alleles were associated with 15,000 to 20,000 TCR beta sequences at a false discovery rate of 0.05 in a later analysis. Roughly uniform sequencing depth across donors was assumed in presence/absence analyses, although this assumption may not hold. A later analysis found that most CMV-associated TCR beta chains appeared HLA-restricted, with HLA associations seemingly driven largely by CMV exposure. Correlated functional status among segregating V segments might be attributable to linkage disequilibrium, but an unknown experimental factor could not be ruled out. In a later genetic analysis, a missense DCLRE1C variant was associated with V-gene and J-gene trimming of TCR beta chains, and the association was replicated in an independent cohort. A further reported finding was that TCR beta sequences accurately predicted the HLA-A and HLA-B alleles for most subjects in the first cohort. In this cohort, only TCR beta chains were sequenced, and detectable features were limited by the absence of alpha or paired-chain data. Some IMGT-functional V segments, including TRBV6-2 and TRBV6-3, could not be distinguished by the 87-base-pair reads and were therefore excluded. Because counts were too low, 15 to 20 rarely observed V segments, including chromosome 9 orphons, were excluded from the earlier analysis of about 500 of the donors. In a later analysis, several top co-occurrence clusters were reported to appear linked to parvovirus B19, influenza, CMV and Epstein-Barr virus. A later analysis found that HLA-associated TCR beta chains were more clonally expanded and had lower generation probabilities than equally common non-associated chains. In vitro tests confirmed that a few of the cytomegalovirus-associated TCR beta chains recognize cytomegalovirus antigens.

Library method: the immunoSEQ multiplex PCR assay. The multiplex PCR relied on a mix of 60 forward primers for TCR Vbeta segments and 13 reverse primers for TCR Jbeta segments. The CDR3 region of rearranged TCR beta genes was amplified from genomic DNA with a multiplex PCR assay. The amplified TCR beta libraries were sequenced on the Illumina HiSeq System as 87-base-pair reads. In the authors' own workflow: Across the roughly 700 repertoires, a later analysis counted 60 million to 90 million unique TCR beta chains, around 10 million of which were shared by at least two donors. A nearest-neighbor algorithm error-corrected the raw reads and collapsed the reads into unique sequences, merging closely related sequences to remove PCR and sequencing errors. CDR3 sequences were aligned to IMGT reference sequences to assign V, D and J gene segments. For a sequence to be retained, a match of at least six nucleotides was required to both a V gene segment and a J gene segment. Rearrangements were called productive when the CDR3 lacked stop codons and stayed in frame with V and J; all others were non-productive. CDR3 was defined according to IMGT convention as the region running from the second conserved V-encoded cysteine to the conserved J-encoded phenylalanine. In an earlier analysis of 587 of the donors, sequences lacking an unambiguous match to a single V gene segment were excluded. An earlier analysis of 500 to 700 of the donors classified V segments as functional when productive rearrangements were above 56.7% and as segregating when the standard deviation between donors was above 5%. A statistical classification framework was built for diagnosing cytomegalovirus status from the catalog of TCR beta chain sequences. A later analysis assigned V and J genes by comparing TCR nucleotide sequences with IMGT/GENE-DB human TR gene sequences. The TCRdist pipeline was used in a later analysis to assign CDR3 sequences and most-parsimonious VDJ recombination scenarios. In a later analysis, each TCR beta chain was defined by its CDR3 amino acid sequence together with its V-gene family, and reads without a unique V-gene family were excluded. In a later analysis, approximately 640 highly shared, low-generation-probability nucleotide sequences were removed to address suspected cross-contamination and a sequencing artifact. In a later analysis, a clonal expansion index was calculated for each public chain from normalized within-repertoire ranks of inferred template counts. Generation probabilities in a later analysis came from a VDJ recombination model fitted to out-of-frame rearrangements, and those results were checked against IGoR. Hypergeometric tests were used in a later analysis to score TCR-TCR, TCR-HLA and TCR-CMV co-occurrence, with a repertoire-size bias correction applied to the TCR pairs. To estimate false discovery rates, a later analysis permuted the HLA or CMV assignments 20 times. In a later analysis, co-occurring TCRs were grouped with DBSCAN, and TCRdist sequence similarity was added when clustering was performed within HLA-allele-positive subsets. Repertoires with fewer than 30,000 or more than 120,000 public chains, plus five repertoires with anomalous nucleotide sharing, were excluded from co-occurrence clustering. Not all clones reach the TCRdb copy of this immuneACCESS table, which keeps in-frame sequences only. Checked studies attribute under half of the gap to unresolved V genes and leave the rest unexplained. V and J calls and clone size are given by that table; D and trimming were obtained from the DNA. The sample table contains approximately 110,000 clones; only one count was recorded for 81% of them. The ten largest clonotypes hold roughly 2.2% of the sample.

The germline V gene gives CDR1 as SNHLY and CDR2 as FYNNEI. V is pared back by 6 bases and J by 6 bases, with 12 bases lying between the germline termini. Reading from cysteine to phenylalanine, the CDR3 counts 14 amino acids. This entry keeps only the CDR3 DNA: 42 bases, framed from base 1. The cohort comprised some 680 healthy bone marrow donors. Cohort members were all nominally healthy when sampled, although unrecorded immune exposures were likely present. The donor was CMV seronegative and was included in the group of 352 seronegative cohort members. Each donor provided a peripheral blood sample, and peripheral blood mononuclear cells were used for TCR beta sequencing. The Qiagen DNeasy Blood Extraction Kit was used to extract genomic DNA from the blood cell samples. Remarks on this clone: Its antigen is not yet known. The input lacks base qualities; no much larger clone sits a single base away.

The specimen was PBMCs. Here the chain combines TRBV2 and TRBJ1-6, with no confidently assigned D gene. The clonotype was recovered from a woman younger than 45 in good health and CMV-seronegative. CDR3 loop: CASRPREPNSPLHF. The nucleotide sequence is TGTGCCAGCAGACCTAGGGAGCCTAATTCACCCCTCCACTTT.